This T cell receptor (beta chain) was sequenced during a study of blood T cell repertoires in COVID-19. Study context: Sources were T cells, B-cell-depleted T cells, or PBMCs; the material itself was cDNA or gDNA.

Original analysis: Amplification of reference gene primers was used by the study to estimate nucleated cell counts. Profiled with immunoSEQ multiplex PCR; TCRdb holds only in-frame clones, not every one. V and J calls and clone size are given by that table; D and trimming were obtained from the DNA. The sample comprises about 270,000 clones, approximately 90% of which are singletons, and 2.8% rests with the top ten. Before they entered the study, exposed participants had met a COVID-19 case within 2 weeks. The specimen sequenced was PBMCs or T cells enriched from blood (not recorded which). The receptor was isolated from a man aged 35-49 years who had been exposed to COVID-19.

This CDR3 reads CASSRGDREGDTQYF. CDR3 nucleotides: TGTGCCAGCAGTAGGGGGGACAGGGAAGGAGATACGCAGTATTTT. This rearrangement joins TRBV25-1 to TRBJ2-3, with TRBD1 matching over 9 bases. V trimming: 5 bases; J trimming: 5 bases; junction bases outside the gene matches: 8. CDR3 size: 15 residues. Per the germline V gene, CDR1 is MGHDK and CDR2 is SYGVNS.